This T cell receptor beta chain was obtained from a study of blood T cell repertoires in COVID-19. Sequencing used immunoSEQ multiplex PCR; TCRdb keeps in-frame clones, though not all of them. Of 410,000 or so clones listed, 70% to 90% are singletons. V shed 3 bases, J shed 2 bases, and the junction held 5 bases outside the gene matches. Germline values: CDR1 KGHSH, CDR2 LQKENI. There are 16 residues in the CDR3. The receptor was derived from a woman in her twenties or thirties with active or convalescent COVID-19. Source material: peripheral blood. The V call is TRBV18, the J call TRBJ2-3; 10 bases map to TRBD2. This CDR3 is CASSPDTSGATDTQYF. The CDR3 DNA reads TGTGCCAGCTCACCCGACACTAGCGGGGCCACAGATACGCAGTATTTT. The entire variable domain, with the rest obtained from reference TRBV18 and TRBJ2-3, is as follows: NAGVMQNPRHLVRRRGQEARLRCSPMKGHSHVYWYRQLPEEGLKFMVYLQKENIIDESGMPKERFSAEFPKEGPSILRIQQVVRGDSAAYFCASSPDTSGATDTQYFGPGTRLTVL.